The following is a T cell receptor (beta chain) sequence with its context. The sample comes from a study of shared clonotypes between healthy human individuals. Sequencing was performed with immunoSEQ multiplex PCR; in TCRdb, only in-frame clones are kept and a portion is missing. This table has fewer than 1.6 million clones, roughly 98.5% appearing once. The CDR3 consists of 17 residues. Trimming stripped 3 bases from V and 2 bases from J, with 20 bases between. Germline values: CDR1 ENHRY, CDR2 SYGVKD. Sequencing was carried out using naive CD4+ T cells sorted from blood. Subset given: CD45RA+ positively selected. This clonotype was obtained from a man aged 30-40 years in good health. The gene calls are TRBV10-3 and TRBJ2-7; TRBD2 might be the D (5 bases). CDR3 region: CAISDQLAGWTPYEQYF. The CDR3 coding sequence is TGTGCCATCAGTGACCAGTTAGCAGGATGGACTCCCTACGAGCAGTACTTC.